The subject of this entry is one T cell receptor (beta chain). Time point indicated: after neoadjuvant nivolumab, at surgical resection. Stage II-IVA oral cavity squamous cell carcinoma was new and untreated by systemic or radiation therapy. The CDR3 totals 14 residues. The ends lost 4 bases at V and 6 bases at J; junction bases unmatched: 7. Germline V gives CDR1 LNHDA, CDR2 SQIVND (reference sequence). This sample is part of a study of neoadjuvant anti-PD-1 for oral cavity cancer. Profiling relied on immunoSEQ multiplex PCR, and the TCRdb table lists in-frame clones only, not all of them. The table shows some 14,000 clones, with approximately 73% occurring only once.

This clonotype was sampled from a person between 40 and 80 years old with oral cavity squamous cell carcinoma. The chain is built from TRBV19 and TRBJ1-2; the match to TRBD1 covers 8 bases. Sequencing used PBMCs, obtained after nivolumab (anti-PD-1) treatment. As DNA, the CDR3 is TGTGCCAGTAGTACCCAATCACAGGGGGATGGCTACACCTTC. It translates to CASSTQSQGDGYTF.